Following are 27 T cell receptor beta chains from one sample sequenced in a study of blood T cell repertoires in COVID-19. Clones were sequenced by immunoSEQ multiplex PCR, and TCRdb holds only the in-frame ones, with some missing. This sample has approximately 190,000 clones; less than 90% occur once, and the top ten carry 3% to 3.5%. The sequenced sample consisted of PBMCs or T cells enriched from blood (not recorded which). The receptors shown here come from a woman aged 25 to 39 who had been exposed to COVID-19.

The chain recombines TRBV11-2 with TRBJ2-7, with D perhaps TRBD2 (5 bases). CDR1 and CDR2 from the germline V gene are SGHAT and FQNNGV. Deletions cut 0 bases from V and 11 bases from J, with 11 bases between. This CDR3 has 12 amino acids. CDR3 loop: CASSLDKREKYF. CDR3 sequence (DNA): TGTGCCAGCAGCTTAGATAAGAGGGAAAAGTACTTC.

This chain uses TRBV5-4 with TRBJ2-1; 11 bases fit TRBD2. V was pared by 3 bases and J by 12 bases, with 11 bases of the junction left unmatched. Germline CDR1 and CDR2: SGHNT and YYREEE (reference sequence). The CDR3 covers 15 residues. The CDR3 sequence: CASSYPTSGEVTQFF. In DNA, the CDR3 is TGTGCCAGCAGCTATCCGACTAGCGGGGAAGTGACGCAGTTCTTC.

The chain couples TRBV13 to TRBJ2-7; possibly TRBD2 for D (6 bases). Trimming took 4 bases from V and 6 from J, leaving 10 bases between them. The V gene's germline CDR1 is PRHDT and CDR2 FYEKMQ (reference sequence). The length of the CDR3 is 12 residues. The chain's CDR3 is CASSSLGGEQYF. CDR3 DNA: TGTGCCAGCAGCTCTCTCGGGGGCGAGCAGTACTTC.

The chain couples TRBV4-3 to TRBJ2-7, with 9 bases fitting TRBD1. There are 17 residues in the CDR3. V was clipped by 0 bases and J by 2 bases; unmatched bases: 8. Germline V lookup: CDR1 LGHNA, CDR2 YSLEER. The CDR3: CASSQDLWTGEAYEQYF. The CDR3 DNA is TGCGCCAGCAGCCAAGATCTGTGGACAGGGGAGGCCTACGAGCAGTACTTC.

This chain links TRBV5-4 with TRBJ2-1; a weak D match, TRBD1 (6 bases). The V end was cut by 9 bases, the J end by 2 bases, with 18 bases between. Germline CDR1 reads SGHNT; CDR2 reads YYREEE (reference sequence). The CDR3 runs to 15 residues. The CDR3 nucleotides read TGTGCCACCGAACCGGGACATCGGACCTACAATGAGCAGTTCTTC. This translates into CATEPGHRTYNEQFF.

This clone has a single count. CDR3 in amino acids: CAWSEEGHYGYTF. In DNA form, the CDR3 reads TGTGCCTGGAGTGAAGAGGGCCACTATGGCTACACCTTC. The V and J genes are TRBV30 and TRBJ1-2, with D hard to call. Germline V gene sequence: CDR1 GTSNPN, CDR2 SVGIG (reference sequence). With 1 base removed from V and 3 bases from J, the gap between germline ends came to 9 bases. This CDR3 is built from 13 residues. Drawing the rest from reference TRBV30 and TRBJ1-2, the complete variable domain is SQTIHQWPATLVQPVGSPLSLECTVEGTSNPNLYWYRQAAGRGLQLLFYSVGIGQISSEVPQNLSASRPQDRQFILSSKKLLLSDSGFYLCAWSEEGHYGYTFGSGTRLTVV.

This sequence joins TRBV7-9 and TRBJ1-2, with 9 bases aligning to TRBD1. Per the germline V gene, CDR1 is SEHNR and CDR2 is FQNEAQ (reference sequence). The ends lost 5 bases at V and 4 bases at J; junction bases unmatched: 5. The CDR3 consists of 14 residues. The CDR3 nucleotides are TGTGCCAGCAGCCGGACAGGGGATGCCTATGGCTACACCTTC. It yields the protein CASSRTGDAYGYTF.

V usage is TRBV10-3 and J usage is TRBJ1-4; 10 positions agree with TRBD1. The CDR3 has 16 residues. V lost 6 bases, J lost 8 bases, and 12 bases stayed unmatched. Germline V CDR1 and CDR2: ENHRY, SYGVKD. The CDR3 nucleotides read TGTGCCATCAGCAGCGGGACAGGGGTTCCAAAAGAAAAACTGTTTTTT. Translating it yields CAISSGTGVPKEKLFF.

This rearrangement joins TRBV30 to TRBJ1-1; D not resolved. There are 12 residues in the CDR3. Trimming cost V 5 bases and J 1 base, with 8 bases left between them. Germline V gene lookup returns CDR1 GTSNPN and CDR2 SVGIG (reference sequence). The CDR3 protein is CAWCSGNTEAFF. The CDR3 DNA reads TGTGCCTGGTGTTCAGGGAACACTGAAGCTTTCTTT. The complete variable domain, with remaining parts taken from reference TRBV30 and TRBJ1-1, reads SQTIHQWPATLVQPVGSPLSLECTVEGTSNPNLYWYRQAAGRGLQLLFYSVGIGQISSEVPQNLSASRPQDRQFILSSKKLLLSDSGFYLCAWCSGNTEAFFGQGTRLTVV.

J is TRBJ1-4 and V is TRBV5-6, with 9 bases lining up with TRBD1. The V segment lost 4 bases and the J segment 6 bases; nucleotides outside the gene matches: 10. Germline-derived CDR1 and CDR2 are SGHDT and YYEEEE. This CDR3 has 16 residues. In nucleotides, the CDR3 is TGTGCCAGCAGCCCGGCCGGGACAGGGAGTCATGAAAAACTGTTTTTT. It encodes CASSPAGTGSHEKLFF.

V gene TRBV3-1 (or the pseudogene TRBV3-2) combines with J gene TRBJ2-7; 12 bases map to TRBD2. V was clipped by 4 bases and J by 0 bases; unmatched bases: 13. The length of the CDR3 is 19 residues. CDR1 LGHDT and CDR2 YNNKEL come from the germline V gene (reference sequence). The CDR3 region has the DNA TGTGCCAGCAGCCCTGCACCTCCTAGCGGGGGGGCCGGCTCCTACGAGCAGTACTTC. It yields the protein CASSPAPPSGGAGSYEQYF.

The chain links TRBV2 to TRBJ2-7, with D possibly TRBD2 on 7 matching bases. This CDR3 has 12 amino acids. Trimming removed 8 bases at V and 3 bases at J, with 11 bases between. CDR1 and CDR2 from the germline V gene are SNHLY and FYNNEI. The CDR3 loop is CASAGAYYEQYF. For the CDR3, the DNA is TGTGCCAGCGCGGGGGCCTACTACGAGCAGTACTTC.

The CDR3 protein is CATSTSGGDNEQFF. The CDR3 nucleotides are TGTGCCACCTCGACTAGCGGGGGGGACAATGAGCAGTTCTTC. V and J are TRBV2 and TRBJ2-1; 14 positions agree with TRBD2. This CDR3 spans 14 amino acids. CDR1 is SNHLY, CDR2 FYNNEI, per germline. Trimming at V came to 10 bases and at J to 5 bases, leaving 4 bases not matched to a gene.

This chain uses TRBV30 with TRBJ1-3, with unresolved D. Germline-derived CDR1 and CDR2 are GTSNPN and SVGIG (reference sequence). This CDR3 contains 13 residues. Trimming cost V 3 bases and J 0 bases, with 6 bases left between them. The CDR3 spells CAWRWSSGNTIYF. CDR3 bases: TGTGCCTGGAGGTGGAGCTCTGGAAACACCATATATTTT.

The rearrangement joins TRBV9 to TRBJ1-3, with 9 nucleotides matching TRBD1. This CDR3 has 16 amino acids. V was pared by 4 bases and J by 4 bases, with 9 bases of the junction left unmatched. The germline V gene encodes CDR1 SGDLS and CDR2 YYNGEE. The CDR3 region is CASSSQGDREGNTIYF. CDR3 bases: TGTGCCAGCAGCTCACAAGGGGACAGGGAAGGAAACACCATATATTTT.

V is TRBV4-3 and J is TRBJ1-6; 8 bases line up with TRBD1. This CDR3 is 18 amino acids long. The trim removed 4 bases at V and 6 bases at J, leaving 14 bases unmatched. In germline, CDR1 is LGHNA, CDR2 YSLEER. CDR3 region: CASSPKSTGAPINSPLHF. In DNA form, the CDR3 reads TGCGCCAGCAGCCCAAAATCGACAGGGGCCCCTATTAATTCACCCCTCCACTTT.

This chain uses TRBV7-2 with TRBJ2-1, with D possibly matching TRBD2 (7 bases). V was shortened by 5 bases and J by 3 bases, with 14 bases between the two germline ends. CDR3 length: 15 amino acids. Germline values: CDR1 SGHTA, CDR2 FQGNSA. This CDR3 is CASSIRGGYYNEQFF. In DNA, the CDR3 is TGTGCCAGCAGCATAAGGGGGGGGTACTACAATGAGCAGTTCTTC.

The chain carries TRBV4-1 and TRBJ2-3; TRBD2 matches at 10 bases. The germline V gene has CDR1 MGHRA and CDR2 YSYEKL. The length of the CDR3 is 19 residues. The ends lost 0 bases at V and 2 bases at J; junction bases unmatched: 11. In DNA, the CDR3 is TGCGCCAGCAGCCAAGATCCCCCTCTACTAGCGGGGTACACAGATACGCAGTATTTT. The encoded protein is CASSQDPPLLAGYTDTQYF.

J is TRBJ1-5 and V is TRBV6-1, with D maybe TRBD1 (6 bases). Deletions cut 2 bases from V and 3 bases from J, with 14 bases between. The CDR3 runs 16 residues. CDR1 and CDR2 (germline): MNHNS, SASEGT. CDR3 nucleotides: TGTGCCAGCAGTGAACCCGCGGGGGCTATCAATCAGCCCCAGCATTTT. This translates into CASSEPAGAINQPQHF.

J is TRBJ2-1 and V is TRBV19; maybe TRBD2 (5 bases). The CDR3 runs 13 residues. The germline V and J ends were trimmed by 5 bases and 10 bases, with 15 bases remaining between them. Per the germline V gene, CDR1 is LNHDA and CDR2 is SQIVND (reference sequence). CDR3 DNA: TGTGCCAGTAGTTTGGGGATAGAGGGCGAGCAGTTCTTC. Protein: CASSLGIEGEQFF.

CDR3 nucleotides: TGTGCCAGCAGCAAAAAACTCGCGAACACCGGGGAGCTGTTTTTT. Translating it yields CASSKKLANTGELFF. The rearrangement links TRBV21-1 to TRBJ2-2; the D call TRBD2 from the table was never checked on the DNA. TRBV21-1 is described as a pseudogene. The CDR3 is 15 residues long.

V usage is TRBV2 and J usage is TRBJ2-3; TRBD2 agrees at 11 bases. The CDR3 consists of 17 residues. CDR1 is SNHLY, CDR2 FYNNEI, per germline. V dropped 6 bases and J dropped 6; count of bases not matched to a gene: 14. The CDR3 protein is CASSRGRLAGNRDTQYF. CDR3 nucleotides: TGTGCCAGCAGCAGGGGGCGACTAGCGGGAAACAGGGATACGCAGTATTTT.

The J gene is TRBJ1-1, the V gene TRBV11-2; TRBD1 aligns across 9 bases. The germline V gene has CDR1 SGHAT and CDR2 FQNNGV. The CDR3 is 15 residues long. Germline trimming cut 3 bases from V and 3 bases from J; bases unmatched to any gene: 5. CDR3 in amino acids: CASSFGTGLDTEAFF. DNA for the CDR3: TGTGCCAGCAGCTTTGGGACAGGGCTGGACACTGAAGCTTTCTTT.

The V call is TRBV7-8, the J call TRBJ2-7; 9 bases map to TRBD1. The germline gives CDR1 SGHVS, CDR2 FQNEAQ. V shed 5 bases and J 4 bases; nucleotides not matched to a gene: 6. CDR3 length equals 14 residues. In nucleotides, the CDR3 is TGTGCCAGCAGCCTACGACAGGGGGTTTACGAGCAGTACTTC. It yields the protein CASSLRQGVYEQYF. Using reference TRBV7-8 and TRBJ2-7 for the parts outside the CDR3, the full variable domain is GAGVSQSPRYKVAKRGQDVALRCDPISGHVSLFWYQQALGQGPEFLTYFQNEAQLDKSGLPSDRFFAERPEGSVSTLKIQRTQQEDSAVYLCASSLRQGVYEQYFGPGTRLTVT.

Details on this clone: At the DNA level, this CDR3 is encoded by other sequences in the same sample as well. The chain recombines TRBV6-5 with TRBJ1-2, with D possibly matching TRBD1 (5 bases). The V gene lost 2 bases and the J gene lost 7 bases, with 5 bases spanning the gap. This CDR3 contains 11 residues. CDR1 and CDR2 (germline): MNHEY, SVGAGI. CDR3 sequence (DNA): TGTGCCAGCAGTTACAGGGGTGGCTACACCTTC. It codes for CASSYRGGYTF.

The J gene is TRBJ1-1, the V gene TRBV7-8; the D is unclear. The CDR3 has 11 residues. V shed 5 bases and J shed 8 bases, with 9 bases lying between them. Germline V gives CDR1 SGHVS, CDR2 FQNEAQ. CDR3 protein: CASSPPGEAFF. The CDR3 nucleotides are TGTGCCAGCAGCCCACCGGGGGAAGCTTTCTTT.

The chain is built from TRBV18 and TRBJ1-1; possibly TRBD1 for D (5 bases). The V end was cut by 2 bases, the J end by 0 bases, with 25 bases between. This CDR3 spans 20 amino acids. CDR1 is KGHSH, CDR2 LQKENI, per germline. The CDR3 region has the DNA TGTGCCAGCTCACCAGTGGCCTCCGGGGGAGTTGGGGATATGAACACTGAAGCTTTCTTT. This gives the protein CASSPVASGGVGDMNTEAFF. Using reference TRBV18 and TRBJ1-1 for the parts outside the CDR3, the full variable domain is NAGVMQNPRHLVRRRGQEARLRCSPMKGHSHVYWYRQLPEEGLKFMVYLQKENIIDESGMPKERFSAEFPKEGPSILRIQQVVRGDSAAYFCASSPVASGGVGDMNTEAFFGQGTRLTVV.